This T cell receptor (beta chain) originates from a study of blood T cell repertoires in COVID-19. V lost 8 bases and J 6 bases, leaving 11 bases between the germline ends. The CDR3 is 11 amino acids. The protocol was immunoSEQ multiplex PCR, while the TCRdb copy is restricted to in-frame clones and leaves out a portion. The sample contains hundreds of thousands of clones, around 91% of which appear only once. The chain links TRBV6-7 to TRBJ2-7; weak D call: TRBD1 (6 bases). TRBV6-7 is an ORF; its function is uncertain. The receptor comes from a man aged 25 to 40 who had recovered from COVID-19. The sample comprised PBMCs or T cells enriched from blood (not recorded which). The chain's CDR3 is CASHQGCEQYF. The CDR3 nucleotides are TGTGCCAGCCATCAGGGGTGCGAGCAGTACTTC.